The clone carrying this T cell receptor beta chain has more than one count but fewer than ten. Its antigen is not known. These data come from a study of cytomegalovirus exposure and HLA in healthy donors. Study observations and caveats: Exclusion as indistinguishable affected some V segments, including TRBV6-2 and TRBV6-3.

Germline V CDR1 and CDR2: LNHDA, SQIVND (reference sequence). Trimming removed 3 bases from V and 5 bases from J, with 17 bases in between. The CDR3 sequence is 15 residues long. Vbeta (60) and Jbeta (13) primers were used in the PCR. The repertoire was sequenced with immunoSEQ multiplex PCR; TCRdb's copy has only in-frame clones and lacks some. The table includes just over 95,000 clones, roughly 82% detected once. This chain joins TRBV19 and TRBJ2-7, with D possibly being TRBD1 (6 bases). The TCR comes from a human donor in good health. What was sequenced was PBMCs. CDR3 sequence reads: CASSIVWGRFNEQYF. In DNA, the CDR3 is TGTGCCAGTAGTATTGTCTGGGGGCGGTTCAACGAGCAGTACTTC.